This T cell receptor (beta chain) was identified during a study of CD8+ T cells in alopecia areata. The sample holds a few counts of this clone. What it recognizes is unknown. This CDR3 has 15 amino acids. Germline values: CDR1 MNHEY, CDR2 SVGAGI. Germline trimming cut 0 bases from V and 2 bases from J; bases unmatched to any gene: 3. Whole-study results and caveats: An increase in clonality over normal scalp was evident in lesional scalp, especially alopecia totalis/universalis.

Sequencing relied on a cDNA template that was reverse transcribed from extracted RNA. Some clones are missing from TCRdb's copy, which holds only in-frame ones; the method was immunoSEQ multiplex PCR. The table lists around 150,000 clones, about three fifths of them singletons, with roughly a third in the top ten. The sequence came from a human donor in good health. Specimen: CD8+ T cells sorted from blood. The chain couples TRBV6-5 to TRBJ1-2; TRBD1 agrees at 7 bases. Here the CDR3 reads CASSYSGRGNYGYTF. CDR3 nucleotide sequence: TGTGCCAGCAGTTACTCCGGCAGGGGGAACTATGGCTACACCTTC.